Below, 16 T cell receptor beta chains from the same sample are listed, as sequenced in a study of breast tumors, draining lymph nodes, adjacent tissues. Breast cancer patients provided tissue from their axillary draining lymph nodes. TCRdb reprocessed the multiplex PCR reads with MiXCR, giving one entry per CDR3 protein. The table includes over 150,000 distinct CDR3 sequences, approximately 30% detected once. The sequenced material came from axillary lymph node tissue. All receptors derive from a female donor with breast cancer. Some clones in this sample may be carry-over from other donors' samples.

The sample holds a few counts of this clonotype. J is TRBJ2-7 and V is TRBV27; 7 positions match TRBD2. With 2 bases clipped from V and 0 bases from J, the junction kept 1 base outside the gene matches. The CDR3 runs 14 residues. Germline CDR1 is MNHEY and CDR2 is SMNVEV (reference sequence). The CDR3 region has the DNA TGTGCCAGCAGTTTAGCGGGGGACTCCTACGAGCAGTACTTC. It translates to CASSLAGDSYEQYF.

This clonotype occurred many times. The genes are TRBV2 and TRBJ2-5; D not certain. CDR1 is SNHLY, CDR2 FYNNEI, per germline. The V end lost 1 base, the J end lost 4 bases, and 7 bases lay between the germline ends. The CDR3 is made up of 13 amino acids. CDR3: CASSEVIRETQYF. The CDR3 DNA is TGTGCCAGCAGTGAAGTAATACGAGAGACCCAGTACTTC.

This chain joins TRBV28 and TRBJ2-1; 7 bases are a match to TRBD1. Germline lookup yields CDR1 MDHEN and CDR2 SYDVKM. J was trimmed by 2 bases and V by 2 bases; bases with no gene match: 3. This CDR3 is 15 amino acids long. CDR3 coding DNA: TGTGCCAGCAGTTTACTGACAGGGCCCTACAATGAGCAGTTCTTC. As protein: CASSLLTGPYNEQFF.

This clonotype came up a few times. The rearrangement links TRBV2 to TRBJ1-1, with a weak D call TRBD1 (5 bases). Looked up from germline, CDR1 is SNHLY and CDR2 is FYNNEI. CDR3 size: 14 residues. The ends were cut back, 4 bases at V and 0 bases at J, with 9 bases in the middle. CDR3: CASSVGHLNTEAFF. The CDR3 DNA is TGTGCCAGCAGTGTAGGACACCTGAACACTGAAGCTTTCTTT.

In its sample, this clonotype was seen once. V usage is TRBV25-1 and J usage is TRBJ2-7; TRBD2 aligns across 8 bases. This CDR3 has 16 amino acids. V was pared by 4 bases and J by 3 bases, with 11 bases of the junction left unmatched. Germline CDR1 reads MGHDK; CDR2 reads SYGVNS. The CDR3 is CASSASWGGGYYEQYF. The CDR3 DNA follows: TGTGCCAGCAGTGCCAGTTGGGGCGGGGGGTACTACGAGCAGTACTTC.

As for this clonotype: A junction end diverges from the germline sequence, so it may reflect a read error. The chain recombines TRBV6-2 or TRBV6-3 with TRBJ2-3, with 8 bases matching TRBD1. Germline V gene lookup returns CDR1 MNHEY and CDR2 SVGEGT. The CDR3 is made up of 17 amino acids. CDR3 in DNA: TGTGCCTGCAGTACCACCGGGACCAGGGGGCTCGTGGATACGCAGTATTTT. Translated, it gives CACSTTGTRGLVDTQYF.

This clonotype showed up many times. The chain employs TRBV11-1 and TRBJ2-3; 8 nucleotides line up with TRBD2. Germline trimming cut 5 bases from V and 2 bases from J; bases unmatched to any gene: 6. The CDR3 covers 15 residues. Germline V gene data show CDR1 as SGHAT and CDR2 as FQDESV (reference sequence). CDR3 bases: TGTGCCAGCAGCCGGGGGGGGCAGCTCACAGATACGCAGTATTTT. Its protein is CASSRGGQLTDTQYF.

This clonotype appeared many times. The rearrangement joins TRBV14 to TRBJ2-1, with TRBD2 matching over 15 bases. The germline CDR1 and CDR2 sequences are SGHDN and FVKESK. The V and J ends lost 1 base and 5 bases, in that order; junction bases with no gene match: 12. The CDR3 consists of 20 residues. Here the CDR3 reads CASSQGYAGLAGGQNNEQFF. The CDR3, as DNA: TGTGCCAGCAGCCAAGGATATGCGGGACTAGCGGGGGGCCAAAACAATGAGCAGTTCTTC.

In this sample, this clonotype turned up a few times. V and J are TRBV6-1 and TRBJ1-2; tentatively, D is TRBD1 (6 bases). Trimming pared 8 bases from V and 0 bases from J, leaving 22 bases between. Germline lookup yields CDR1 MNHNS and CDR2 SASEGT. The CDR3 has 17 amino acids. The CDR3 region is CASSPRTGTSTNYGYTF. Here the CDR3 DNA reads TGTGCCAGCTCACCAAGAACCGGGACAAGCACTAACTATGGCTACACCTTC.

Comment on this clonotype: It may be a read error: a sequence one base away is much more abundant. The conserved phenylalanine or tryptophan normally closing the CDR3 is absent here, so this likely arose from a read error. J is TRBJ2-1 and V is TRBV7-8, with D perhaps assigned TRBD1 or TRBD2 (6 bases each). The CDR3 is 14 residues long. V lost 3 bases to trimming and J lost 2 bases, with 8 bases between them. Germline CDR1 SGHVS, CDR2 FQNEAQ. CDR3 residues: CASSLGGPYNEQFL. As DNA, the CDR3 is TGTGCCAGCAGCTTGGGGGGCCCCTACAATGAGCAGTTCCTC.

As to this clonotype: It is likely a read error, because the conserved phenylalanine at the end of the CDR3 is missing. V is TRBV20-1 and J is TRBJ2-7; D gene ambiguous. Trimming removed 6 bases from V and 6 bases from J, with 9 bases in between. The germline V gene has CDR1 DFQATT and CDR2 SNEGSKA (reference sequence). There are 10 residues in the CDR3. The CDR3 here is CSAISGEQYP. CDR3 nucleotide sequence: TGCAGTGCCATCAGTGGCGAGCAGTACCCC.

The J gene is TRBJ1-2, the V gene TRBV6-2 or TRBV6-3; no clear D. The CDR3 has 12 residues. Germline CDR1 reads MNHEY; CDR2 reads SVGEGT. Trimming left V 3 bases short and J 8 bases short, with 10 bases between. CDR3 coding DNA: TGTGCCAGCAGTTATGGGGAGACGGGCTACACCTTC. Translated: CASSYGETGYTF.

In DNA form, the CDR3 reads TGTGCCAGCTCACCACGGGGTTTAGAGACAGATACGCAGTATTTT. This gives the protein CASSPRGLETDTQYF. V usage is TRBV18 and J usage is TRBJ2-3; no clear D. Germline CDR1 and CDR2: KGHSH and LQKENI. The CDR3 is 15 amino acids. V was trimmed by 1 base and J by 3 bases, leaving 11 bases between them.

At least ten counts were recorded for this clonotype. The chain combines TRBV7-3 with TRBJ2-1; D perhaps matches TRBD1 (6 bases). From germline, CDR1 is SGHTA and CDR2 FQGTGA. The CDR3 covers 14 residues. Trimming cost V 0 bases and J 7 bases, with 10 bases left between them. DNA of the CDR3: TGTGCCAGCAGCTTAACCCCGAGGGGGAATGAGCAGTTCTTC. Translated: CASSLTPRGNEQFF.

The count of this clonotype is one. Given a much more abundant clone one base away, this may be a read error. This chain connects TRBV5-1 to TRBJ2-1; no clear D. The V end lost 3 bases, the J end lost 0 bases, and 16 bases lay between the germline ends. Germline V lookup: CDR1 SGHRS, CDR2 YFSETQ. The CDR3 runs to 17 residues. CDR3 protein: CASSSMSVTTSYNEQFF. DNA of the CDR3: TGCGCCAGCAGCTCGATGTCCGTGACGACCTCCTACAATGAGCAGTTCTTC. Together with reference TRBV5-1 and TRBJ2-1, the CDR3 gives the full variable domain: KAGVTQTPRYLIKTRGQQVTLSCSPISGHRSVSWYQQTPGQGLQFLFEYFSETQRNKGNFPGRFSGRQFSNSRSEMNVSTLELGDSALYLCASSSMSVTTSYNEQFFGPGTRLTVL.

Details on this clonotype: A read error may produce the germline difference seen at one junction end. The V gene is TRBV6-5, the J gene TRBJ1-2; 10 bases align to TRBD1. CDR3 length: 14 amino acids. CDR1 is MNHEY and CDR2 is SVGAGI in the germline V gene. The CDR3 region has the DNA TGTGCCAGCAGTTACCGGGACAGGGGATATGGCCACACCTTC. Residues: CASSYRDRGYGHTF.